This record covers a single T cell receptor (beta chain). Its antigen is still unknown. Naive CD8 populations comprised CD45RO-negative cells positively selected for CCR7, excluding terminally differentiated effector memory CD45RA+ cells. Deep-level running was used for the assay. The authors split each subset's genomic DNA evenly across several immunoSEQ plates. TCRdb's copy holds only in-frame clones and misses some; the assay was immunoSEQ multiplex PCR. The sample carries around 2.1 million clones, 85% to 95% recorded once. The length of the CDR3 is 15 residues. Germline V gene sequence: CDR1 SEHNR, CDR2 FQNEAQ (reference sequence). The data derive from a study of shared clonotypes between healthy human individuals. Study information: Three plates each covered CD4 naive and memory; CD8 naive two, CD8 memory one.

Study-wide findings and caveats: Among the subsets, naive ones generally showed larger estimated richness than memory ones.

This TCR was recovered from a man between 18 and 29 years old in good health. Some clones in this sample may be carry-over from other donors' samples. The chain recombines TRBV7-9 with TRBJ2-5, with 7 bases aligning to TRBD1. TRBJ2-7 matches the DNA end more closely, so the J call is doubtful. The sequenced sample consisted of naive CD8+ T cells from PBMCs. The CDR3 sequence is CASSSPDRSSYEQYF. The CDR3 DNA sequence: TGTGCCAGCAGCTCGCCGGACAGGAGCTCCTACGAGCAGTACTTC.